This entry is about one TCR beta chain. This specimen comes from a study of cytomegalovirus exposure and HLA in healthy donors. The CDR3 length is 14 residues. In germline, CDR1 is SGDLS, CDR2 YYNGEE. V lost 3 bases, J lost 5 bases, and 14 bases lay in between. Vbeta (60) and Jbeta (13) primers were used in the PCR. Sequencing used immunoSEQ multiplex PCR; TCRdb keeps in-frame clones, though not all of them. The sample has 170,000 or so clones, 70% to 90% seen once. J is TRBJ1-1 and V is TRBV9; D gene ambiguous. The sample consisted of PBMCs. This clonotype was obtained from a girl under 18 in good health and CMV-seropositive. CDR3 protein: CASSDGGRETEAFF. CDR3 coding DNA: TGTGCCAGCAGCGACGGAGGGAGGGAAACTGAAGCTTTCTTT.